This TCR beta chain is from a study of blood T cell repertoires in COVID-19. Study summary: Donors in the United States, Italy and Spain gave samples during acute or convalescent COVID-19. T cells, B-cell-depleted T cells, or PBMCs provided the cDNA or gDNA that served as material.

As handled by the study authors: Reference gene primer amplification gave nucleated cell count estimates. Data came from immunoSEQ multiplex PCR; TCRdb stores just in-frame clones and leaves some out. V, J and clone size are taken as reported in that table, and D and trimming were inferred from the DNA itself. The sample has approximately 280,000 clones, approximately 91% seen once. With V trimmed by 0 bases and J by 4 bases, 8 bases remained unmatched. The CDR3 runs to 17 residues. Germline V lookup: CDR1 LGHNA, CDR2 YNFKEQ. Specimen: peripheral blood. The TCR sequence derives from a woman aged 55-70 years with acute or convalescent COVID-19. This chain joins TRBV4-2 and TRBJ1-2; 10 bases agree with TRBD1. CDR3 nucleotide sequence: TGTGCCAGCAGCCAAGAATACGGACAGGGGGTTTTCTATGGCTACACCTTC. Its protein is CASSQEYGQGVFYGYTF.